Listed below are T cell receptor beta chains from one sample, sequenced in a study of identifying expanded T cells in peripheral blood. Produced via immunoSEQ multiplex PCR; TCRdb's table is partial and in-frame only. The table has roughly 78,000 clones, around 90% seen once. What was sequenced was blood. Receptor source: a person between 18 and 69 years old in good health. Both conserved end residues are part of each CDR3. D genes are given only for firm matches. For some rows the clone size is stated as once, few or many, or as a class when expanded; others skip it.

j_gene,abundance,v_gene,d_gene,CDR3nt,CDR3aa
TRBJ1-5,once,TRBV28,TRBD1,TGTGCCAGCAGCCCCCACCCTCAGACAGGGAATCAGCCCCAGCATTTT,CASSPHPQTGNQPQHF
TRBJ1-1,NA,TRBV4-3,NA,TGCGCCAGCAGCCAAGATAACGGCAGGGGATCAACTGAAGCTTTCTTT,CASSQDNGRGSTEAFF
TRBJ1-4,NA,TRBV7-8,NA,TGTGCCAGCAGCCCAAGCCCGGGCAGGGTCCAAGCTAATGAAAAACTGTTTTTT,CASSPSPGRVQANEKLFF
TRBJ2-1,NA,TRBV28,TRBD1,TGTGCCAGCAGTTTATCGGGACAGATAACCAATGAGCAGTTCTTC,CASSLSGQITNEQFF
TRBJ2-1,NA,TRBV29-1,TRBD2,TGCAGCGTTGGGACTAGCGGGGGGGTAGGCGAGCAGTTCTTC,CSVGTSGGVGEQFF
TRBJ1-1,few,TRBV28,TRBD1,TGTGCCAGCAGTTCCTTGACAGGGAAAAACGCTGAAGCTTTCTTT,CASSSLTGKNAEAFF
TRBJ1-5,NA,TRBV12-1,NA,TGTGCCAGCAGCTTTGCTAATCTCCCTCGGGTAGCCCCTAGCAATCAGCCCCAGCATTTT,CASSFANLPRVAPSNQPQHF
TRBJ1-4,NA,TRBV11-2,NA,TGTGCCAGCAGCTGGGGAAGGGTTGGTGAAAAACTGTTTTTT,CASSWGRVGEKLFF
TRBJ2-6,once,TRBV15,NA,TGTGCCACCAGCCATTCGATACCACCTTGGGGGAAGGGGCCGTATGGGGCCAACGTCCTGACTTTC,CATSHSIPPWGKGPYGANVLTF
TRBJ1-3,NA,TRBV9,NA,TGTGCCAGCAGCGTAGTTGGGTCCTTCGGAAACACCATATATTTT,CASSVVGSFGNTIYF
TRBJ2-3,NA,TRBV7-2,TRBD2,TGTGCCAGCAGCTTAGGAGCGGGGGGTGGCACAGATACGCAGTATTTT,CASSLGAGGGTDTQYF
TRBJ1-5,NA,TRBV2,NA,TGTGCCAGCAGCAAAGGACTTACCAATCAGCCCCAGCATTTT,CASSKGLTNQPQHF
TRBJ1-1,once,TRBV6-5,NA,TGTGCCAGCAGTTACTCGATTGGGGGTCATAACACTGAAGCTTTCTTT,CASSYSIGGHNTEAFF
TRBJ2-3,NA,TRBV18,NA,TGTGCCAGCTCCCCCAGGGAAGATACGCAGTATTTT,CASSPREDTQYF
TRBJ2-3,NA,TRBV10-3,TRBD2,TGTGCCATCAGTGGCCTGGGGGGGGGACCGAGCACAGATACGCAGTATTTT,CAISGLGGGPSTDTQYF
TRBJ2-2,NA,TRBV27,TRBD1,TGTGCCAGCAGCTCGAGGGGGCAGGACACCGGGGAGCTGTTTTTT,CASSSRGQDTGELFF
TRBJ1-1,NA,TRBV5-1,NA,TGCGCCAGCAGCTTAGACGGTATGGTCACTGAAGCTTTCTTT,CASSLDGMVTEAFF
TRBJ2-3,NA,TRBV6-1,TRBD2,TGTGCCAGCAGTGAGCGGGGGGGCCGGGCAGATACGCAGTATTTT,CASSERGGRADTQYF
TRBJ2-7,NA,TRBV19,TRBD2,TGTGCCAGTAGTACTACTAGCGGGAAGTTCTACGAGCAGTACTTC,CASSTTSGKFYEQYF
TRBJ1-4,once,TRBV4-3,NA,TGCGCCAGCAGCCAAGATAGGGCCCGGCCGGGTCTTTCGGAAAAACTGTTTTTT,CASSQDRARPGLSEKLFF
TRBJ2-1,NA,TRBV28,TRBD2,TGTGCCAGCAGAGCGGGAGGCTCCTACAATGAGCAGTTCTTC,CASRAGGSYNEQFF
TRBJ2-7,NA,TRBV10-2,NA,TGCGCCAGCAGTGAGCCACAGGGTAGAGGCTACGAGCAGTACTTC,CASSEPQGRGYEQYF
TRBJ2-7,NA,TRBV19,NA,TGTGCCAGTAGTTCGACCGCCCGAGGTCGGGGCTTAGGCGAGCAGTACTTC,CASSSTARGRGLGEQYF
TRBJ2-1,NA,TRBV7-6,TRBD1,TGTGCCAGCAGCGACAGGGGGCGATTCAATGAGCAGTTCTTC,CASSDRGRFNEQFF
TRBJ2-3,NA,TRBV6-5,NA,TGTGCCAGCAGTTTCAGGAACACAGATACGCAGTATTTT,CASSFRNTDTQYF
TRBJ1-4,NA,TRBV9,NA,TGTGCCAGCAGCGTAGCTGGGGGGTTTAATGAAAAACTGTTTTTT,CASSVAGGFNEKLFF
TRBJ1-2,NA,TRBV20-1,TRBD1,TGCAGTACGGACAGGGAGGGAGGCTACACCTTC,CSTDREGGYTF
TRBJ2-7,NA,TRBV7-9,TRBD1,TGTGCCAGCACCCTGGACAGGAGCTCCTACGAGCAGTACTTC,CASTLDRSSYEQYF
TRBJ2-7,NA,TRBV28,NA,TGTGCCAGCAGTTTCGGGGGGCCAAAGGAGCAGTACTTC,CASSFGGPKEQYF
TRBJ2-7,NA,TRBV5-1,NA,TGCGCCAGCAGCTTGGAGGGTGTGTACGAGCAGTACTTC,CASSLEGVYEQYF
TRBJ2-5,NA,TRBV5-4,NA,TGTGCCAGCAGCTTGAGCGGCAGGAAGCAGGGAGAGACCCAGTACTTC,CASSLSGRKQGETQYF
TRBJ2-3,NA,TRBV13,TRBD2,TGTGCCAGCAGCTTCAACTTTCGGGGGGGAGGAGATACGCAGTATTTT,CASSFNFRGGGDTQYF
TRBJ2-1,NA,TRBV28,TRBD2,TGTGCCAGCAGTTTATACCCAGCGGGATACTACAATGAGCAGTTCTTC,CASSLYPAGYYNEQFF
TRBJ2-7,NA,TRBV6-6,TRBD1,TGTGCCACGGGACAGGAAGGGGGCGAGCAGTACTTC,CATGQEGGEQYF
TRBJ2-2,NA,TRBV2,NA,TGTGCCAGCAGTACAGGGACCGGGGAGCTGTTTTTT,CASSTGTGELFF
TRBJ2-6,NA,TRBV7-2,NA,TGTGCCAGCAGCTCCGATCAATGGTTTTCTGGGGCCAACGTCCTGACTTTC,CASSSDQWFSGANVLTF
TRBJ2-3,NA,TRBV5-4,NA,TGTGCCAGCAGCCCCGACAGAAGCACAGATACGCAGTATTTT,CASSPDRSTDTQYF
TRBJ2-7,NA,TRBV5-1,TRBD2,TGCGCCAGCAGCTTGGGACTAGCGGTTTACGAGCAGTACTTC,CASSLGLAVYEQYF
TRBJ2-7,NA,TRBV13,NA,TGTACCAGCAGCTTCATGAGCGGATGGGACGAGCAGTACTTC,CTSSFMSGWDEQYF
TRBJ1-1,NA,TRBV19,NA,TGTGCCAGTAGCGGGGACACTGAAGCTTTCTTT,CASSGDTEAFF
TRBJ2-5,NA,TRBV25-1,TRBD2,TGTGCCAGCAGCGGCGACCTCAGGGTGGGGGGGGAGACCCAGTACTTC,CASSGDLRVGGETQYF
TRBJ2-7,NA,TRBV6-1,NA,TGTGCCAGCAGAATTTCAAACGAGCAGTACTTC,CASRISNEQYF
TRBJ2-5,NA,TRBV15,NA,TGTGCCACCAGCAGACCCGGGGGGCCCCAGTACTTC,CATSRPGGPQYF
TRBJ2-2,NA,TRBV25-1,TRBD2,TGTGCCAGCAGTGCTGTAGCGGGAGGAAACACCGGGGAGCTGTTTTTT,CASSAVAGGNTGELFF
TRBJ1-1,NA,TRBV28,NA,TGTGCCAGCAGTTTGGTGGGCCAAGCTTTCTTT,CASSLVGQAFF
TRBJ1-2,once,TRBV6-5,NA,TGTGCCAGCAGCGGAGTGGGCGGACAATATGGCTACACCTTC,CASSGVGGQYGYTF
TRBJ1-1,NA,TRBV2,TRBD1,TGTGCCAGCAGTGATCAGGGGGGAGCGAACACTGAAGCTTTCTTT,CASSDQGGANTEAFF
TRBJ2-1,NA,TRBV7-9,NA,TGTGCCAGCAGCCAAGGGGCGGGGAAGTACAATGAGCAGTTCTTC,CASSQGAGKYNEQFF
TRBJ2-7,NA,TRBV7-9,NA,TGTGCCAGCAGCCCAAGGGACGGTTTCTCCTACGAGCAGTACTTC,CASSPRDGFSYEQYF
TRBJ2-3,NA,TRBV13,TRBD2,TGTGCCAGCAGCTCGGGACTAGCGGGGGCCCCCACTAGCACAGATACGCAGTATTTT,CASSSGLAGAPTSTDTQYF
TRBJ2-7,NA,TRBV7-2,TRBD1,TGTGCCAGCAGCTTCGAGGGACAGGGCCACGAGCAGTACTTC,CASSFEGQGHEQYF
TRBJ2-1,NA,TRBV12-5,NA,TGTGCTAGCTCGAAGGGGGGCCACGATGAGCAGTTCTTC,CASSKGGHDEQFF
TRBJ2-2,once,TRBV7-8,NA,TGTGCCAGCAGATTAGAGCGGAACACCGGGGAGCTGTTTTTT,CASRLERNTGELFF